A single T cell receptor beta chain is shown here with its context. The sample comes from a study of shared clonotypes between healthy human individuals. Positive CCR7 selection of CD45RO-negative cells yielded the naive CD8 cells, and terminally differentiated effector memory CD45RA+ cells were excluded. Germline V gene sequence: CDR1 MDHEN, CDR2 SYDVKM. The length of the CDR3 is 17 residues. Deletions cut 5 bases from V and 3 bases from J, with 23 bases between. Sequenced by immunoSEQ multiplex PCR; TCRdb stores in-frame clones only, minus some. In the table there are around 1,900,000 clones, 85% to 95% of which are singletons.

The chain employs TRBV28 and TRBJ2-7; TRBD1 or TRBD2 may be the D gene (5 bases each). The TCR originated in a man in his late teens or twenties in good health. Some clones in this sample may be carry-over from other donors' samples. The sample comprised naive CD8+ T cells from PBMCs. The CDR3: CASSKGSLLTSVYEQYF. Here the CDR3 DNA reads TGTGCCAGCAGTAAGGGGAGCCTCCTCACAAGTGTCTACGAGCAGTACTTC.